This T cell receptor (beta chain) was sequenced in a study of blood T cell repertoires in COVID-19. Study details: Some COVID-19 samples were acute and others convalescent; all came from the United States, Italy and Spain. PBMCs, B-cell-depleted T cells, or T cells were the source of the cDNA or gDNA that made up the material.

While infection was still active, Seattle patients were enrolled and then followed longitudinally. Per the original methods: Reference gene primer amplification gave estimated nucleated cell counts. The data were produced by immunoSEQ multiplex PCR, yet TCRdb's version contains in-frame clones alone and is incomplete. V and J calls and clone size follow that table, whereas D and trimming were derived from the DNA. The table has more than 150,000 clones, roughly 79% seen once. Germline loops: CDR1 ENHRY, CDR2 SYGVKD. The ends were cut back, 10 bases at V and 3 bases at J, with 16 bases in the middle. This CDR3 contains 13 residues.

The chain recombines TRBV10-3 with TRBJ2-7; perhaps TRBD2 as D (6 bases). This TCR was recovered from a woman aged 80 or over with COVID-19, enrolled during active disease. Sequenced input: peripheral blood. DNA for the CDR3: TGTGCCACCTCCTCGGGGGAGTACTACGAGCAGTACTTC. This encodes CATSSGEYYEQYF.